A single sample is the source of the 9 T cell receptor beta chains below, sequenced in a study of T-cell memory formation after mild COVID-19. Each CDR3 protein is one row after TCRdb ran MiXCR on the 5' RACE reads. This table has about 430,000 distinct CDR3 sequences, roughly 18% appearing once. The sequencing sample was made of PBMCs or a T cell subset sorted from them (not recorded which). The receptors shown here come from a man between 18 and 29 years old who had mild COVID-19 (a few samples of this study predate the infection). Cell type and time point are not known.

The gene calls are TRBV7-2 and TRBJ2-3; tentative D call: TRBD2 (6 bases). Germline CDR1 and CDR2: SGHTA and FQGNSA. This CDR3 comprises 16 residues. V lost 5 bases and J lost 1, with 16 bases in between. The CDR3 DNA sequence: TGTGCCAGCAGCCGCACTAGCTCGGCCGGCACAGATACGCAGTATTTT. Its translation: CASSRTSSAGTDTQYF. Complete variable domain (other parts from reference TRBV7-2 and TRBJ2-3): GAGVSQSPSNKVTEKGKDVELRCDPISGHTALYWYRQSLGQGLEFLIYFQGNSAPDKSGLPSDRFSAERTGGSVSTLTIQRTQQEDSAVYLCASSRTSSAGTDTQYFGPGTRLTVL.

The chain combines TRBV2 with TRBJ2-4; TRBD2 agrees at 11 bases. V lost 8 bases, J lost 2 bases, and 2 bases stayed unmatched. CDR3 length: 14 residues. The V gene's germline CDR1 is SNHLY and CDR2 FYNNEI. CDR3 residues: CASASGGPKNIQYF. The CDR3 DNA reads TGTGCCAGCGCTAGCGGGGGGCCCAAAAACATTCAGTACTTC.

This clonotype appeared a few times. This chain uses TRBV18 with TRBJ2-5; 10 bases fit TRBD2. The germline CDR1 and CDR2 sequences are KGHSH and LQKENI. V shed 2 bases, J shed 10 bases, and the junction held 16 bases outside the gene matches. The CDR3 has 17 amino acids. The CDR3 coding sequence is TGTGCCAGCTCACCATCTTCTAGCGGGGGCCCCGCGGGGAGCCAGTACTTC. This translates into CASSPSSSGGPAGSQYF.

This clonotype occurred a few times. V and J are TRBV11-3 and TRBJ2-7, with a weak D call TRBD1 (5 bases). The CDR3 length is 15 residues. Trimming pared 3 bases from V and 0 bases from J, leaving 12 bases between. The germline V gene encodes CDR1 SGHNT and CDR2 YENEEA. CDR3 sequence (DNA): TGTGCCAGCAGCTTCCCCTGGGGCGGCTCCTACGAGCAGTACGTC. Its translation: CASSFPWGGSYEQYV.

The chain links TRBV24-1 to TRBJ1-1; D call uncertain. V lost 7 bases and J lost 5, with 13 bases in between. The germline CDR1 and CDR2 sequences are KGHDR and SFDVKD. This CDR3 comprises 13 residues. The CDR3, as DNA: TGTGCCACCAGGGGAGCGGGAATGACTGAAGCTTTCTTT. This encodes CATRGAGMTEAFF.

The genes are TRBV5-1 and TRBJ1-1; tentatively, D is TRBD1 (6 bases). Germline CDR1 SGHRS, CDR2 YFSETQ. V was clipped by 4 bases and J by 0 bases, with 16 bases between them. CDR3 length equals 16 residues. CDR3 DNA sequence: TGCGCCAGCAGCGCGGACAGCCGAAGATTGAACACTGAAGCTTTCTTT. Its translation is CASSADSRRLNTEAFF.

This clonotype has ten or more counts. This sequence joins TRBV6-5 and TRBJ1-2; the D gene is possibly TRBD1 (5 bases). Trimming removed 8 bases at V and 0 bases at J, with 10 bases between. Germline-derived CDR1 and CDR2 are MNHEY and SVGAGI. The CDR3 consists of 13 residues. CDR3 protein: CASGGTANYGYTF. The CDR3 coding sequence is TGTGCCAGCGGAGGGACCGCTAACTATGGCTACACCTTC.

There are a few counts of this clonotype. The chain employs TRBV3-1 and TRBJ1-2; D unresolved. The CDR3 totals 12 residues. The germline V and J ends were trimmed by 1 base and 6 bases, with 6 bases remaining between them. Per the germline V gene, CDR1 is LGHDT and CDR2 is YNNKEL (reference sequence). DNA for the CDR3: TGTGCCAGCAGCCAAGTAGACCATGGCTACACCTTC. It translates to CASSQVDHGYTF.

V gene TRBV4-2 combines with J gene TRBJ2-1, with 7 bases that match TRBD1. The germline V gene has CDR1 LGHNA and CDR2 YNFKEQ. Trimming at V came to 0 bases and at J to 7 bases, leaving 6 bases not matched to a gene. The CDR3 extends over 15 amino acids. CDR3 DNA: TGTGCCAGCAGCCAAGATCGTCCAGGGGGTAATGAGCAGTTCTTC. It codes for CASSQDRPGGNEQFF.